A single sample is the source of the 22 T cell receptor beta chains below, sequenced in a study of cytomegalovirus exposure and HLA in healthy donors. Measured with immunoSEQ multiplex PCR; TCRdb has only the in-frame clones, and not every one. This table holds 250,000 to 350,000 clones, roughly 90% found once. Sequencing was done on a sample of PBMCs. The receptor source for this set is a man between 25 and 39 years old in good health and CMV-seronegative.

Only one count was recorded for this clone. The genes are TRBV2 and TRBJ2-3, with TRBD1 as a possible D gene (7 bases). Trimming removed 6 bases from V and 0 bases from J, with 16 bases in between. The CDR3 has 16 residues. Germline loops: CDR1 SNHLY, CDR2 FYNNEI. For the CDR3, the DNA is TGTGCCAGCAGCCGAAAGACAGGGACTAGCACAGATACGCAGTATTTT. Its translation is CASSRKTGTSTDTQYF.

The V gene is TRBV19, the J gene TRBJ1-5, with 9 bases fitting TRBD1. CDR3 length: 15 residues. CDR1 and CDR2 from the germline V gene are LNHDA and SQIVND (reference sequence). V lost 4 bases and J lost 4; bases outside the gene matches: 5. CDR3 coding DNA: TGTGCCAGTAGTACGTCCGGACAGGGGAATCAGCCCCAGCATTTT. Its protein product is CASSTSGQGNQPQHF.

This chain connects TRBV6-1 to TRBJ1-6, with TRBD1 identical over 7 bases. Germline loops: CDR1 MNHNS, CDR2 SASEGT. V gave up 8 bases and J gave up 8 bases; unmatched junction bases: 9. The CDR3 spans 14 residues. Here the CDR3 reads CASSVTGADSPLHF. The CDR3 region has the DNA TGTGCCAGCTCGGTCACAGGGGCGGATTCACCCCTCCACTTT.

The genes are TRBV27 and TRBJ1-6, with a weak D call TRBD1 (6 bases). The CDR3 totals 15 residues. Germline V gene data show CDR1 as MNHEY and CDR2 as SMNVEV (reference sequence). The V end was cut by 5 bases, the J end by 7 bases, with 15 bases between. CDR3 in DNA: TGTGCCAGCAGTCCCAAGGGGGTCCCAAATTCACCCCTCCACTTT. The encoded protein is CASSPKGVPNSPLHF.

The chain links TRBV27 to TRBJ2-3; TRBD1 matches at 7 bases. Germline values: CDR1 MNHEY, CDR2 SMNVEV (reference sequence). This CDR3 has 15 residues. With V trimmed by 8 bases and J by 0 bases, 8 bases remained unmatched. The CDR3 nucleotides are TGTGCCAGCCTTACCGGGACAGCAAGCACAGATACGCAGTATTTT. It encodes CASLTGTASTDTQYF.

The V gene is TRBV2, the J gene TRBJ2-1; 13 bases are shared with TRBD2. CDR1 is SNHLY and CDR2 is FYNNEI in the germline V gene. V lost 6 bases, J lost 1 base, and 3 bases stayed unmatched. The CDR3 is made up of 16 amino acids. The CDR3 nucleotides are TGTGCCAGCAGATGGGGACTAGCGGGGTCCTACAATGAGCAGTTCTTC. It yields the protein CASRWGLAGSYNEQFF.

The J gene is TRBJ2-7, the V gene TRBV11-2; the match to TRBD1 covers 8 bases. Germline assignment: CDR1 SGHAT and CDR2 FQNNGV. V was clipped by 3 bases and J by 4 bases; unmatched bases: 5. CDR3 length: 14 residues. The CDR3 is CASSFGQGSYEQYF. For the CDR3, the DNA is TGTGCCAGCAGCTTCGGACAGGGTTCGTACGAGCAGTACTTC.

The rearrangement joins TRBV6-1 to TRBJ2-7; D unresolved. The CDR3 is 12 amino acids. Between the trimmed V and J ends, which lost 4 bases and 5 bases, there was a span of 9 bases. The germline V gene has CDR1 MNHNS and CDR2 SASEGT. CDR3 in DNA: TGTGCCAGCAGTGGGTCGGTGGACGAGCAGTACTTC. Translating gives CASSGSVDEQYF.

This chain joins TRBV12-5 and TRBJ2-1; unclear D gene. The CDR3 has 12 residues. V lost 8 bases to trimming and J lost 9 bases, with 14 bases between them. Germline lookup yields CDR1 LGHNT and CDR2 FRNRAP. The CDR3 DNA follows: TGTGCTAGTCTATCCGTCCACGTTGAGCAGTTCTTC. Translation: CASLSVHVEQFF.

V gene TRBV7-2 combines with J gene TRBJ2-7; TRBD2 matches 7 bases. This CDR3 has 15 residues. The V gene end was trimmed by 3 bases and the J gene end by 2 bases; junction bases not matched to a gene: 7. Germline V lookup: CDR1 SGHTA, CDR2 FQGNSA. CDR3: CASSLGGETTYEQYF. CDR3 nucleotides: TGTGCCAGCAGCTTGGGGGGGGAAACAACCTACGAGCAGTACTTC. The full variable domain, rest sourced from reference TRBV7-2 and TRBJ2-7, is GAGVSQSPSNKVTEKGKDVELRCDPISGHTALYWYRQSLGQGLEFLIYFQGNSAPDKSGLPSDRFSAERTGGSVSTLTIQRTQQEDSAVYLCASSLGGETTYEQYFGPGTRLTVT.

The chain couples TRBV5-6 to TRBJ1-2, with 8 bases aligning to TRBD1. The CDR3 totals 13 residues. Germline V gene lookup returns CDR1 SGHDT and CDR2 YYEEEE. The V gene end was trimmed by 4 bases and the J gene end by 7 bases; junction bases not matched to a gene: 6. CDR3 protein: CASSRRDRSGYTF. The CDR3 coding sequence is TGTGCCAGCAGCAGAAGGGACAGGTCTGGCTACACCTTC.

The V gene is TRBV7-9, the J gene TRBJ2-5; 10 nucleotides align to TRBD1. Germline CDR1 SEHNR, CDR2 FQNEAQ (reference sequence). V lost 10 bases to trimming and J lost 1 base; unmatched junction nucleotides: 9. The CDR3 sequence is 15 residues long. For the CDR3, the DNA is TGTGCCACCACGACAGGGGGCAGATTCCAAGAGACCCAGTACTTC. Amino acid sequence: CATTTGGRFQETQYF.

The rearrangement uses TRBV29-1 and TRBJ1-1; D possibly corresponds to TRBD1 (6 bases). V lost 6 bases and J lost 2, with 10 bases in between. This CDR3 region has 12 residues. Germline lookup yields CDR1 SQVTM and CDR2 ANQGSEA. CDR3 bases: TGCAGCGTGGGGGCAGTCAACACTGAAGCTTTCTTT. Its protein is CSVGAVNTEAFF.

The rearrangement uses TRBV5-6 and TRBJ2-1; TRBD2 agrees at 10 bases. CDR3 length equals 16 residues. The germline gives CDR1 SGHDT, CDR2 YYEEEE. Trimming cost V 2 bases and J 4 bases; bases outside gene matches: 6. The CDR3 loop reads CASSFTGLAVYNEQFF. The CDR3 bases are TGTGCCAGCAGCTTTACCGGACTAGCGGTTTACAATGAGCAGTTCTTC.

In the case of this clone: Different DNA sequences within this sample yield the same CDR3. The chain links TRBV7-9 to TRBJ1-5; possible D gene TRBD1, 5 bases. This CDR3 is 14 amino acids long. Germline assignment: CDR1 SEHNR and CDR2 FQNEAQ (reference sequence). V dropped 1 base and J dropped 2 bases, with 6 bases sitting between them. CDR3 DNA: TGTGCCAGCAGCTTAGGGGGCGGCAATCAGCCCCAGCATTTT. It yields the protein CASSLGGGNQPQHF. The full variable domain, its missing parts supplied by reference TRBV7-9 and TRBJ1-5, is DTGVSQNPRHKITKRGQNVTFRCDPISEHNRLYWYRQTLGQGPEFLTYFQNEAQLEKSRLLSDRFSAERPKGSFSTLEIQRTEQGDSAMYLCASSLGGGNQPQHFGDGTRLSIL.

The rearrangement joins TRBV5-4 to TRBJ1-2; no firm D call. Germline loops: CDR1 SGHNT, CDR2 YYREEE (reference sequence). V lost 2 bases and J 5 bases, leaving 10 bases between the germline ends. CDR3 size: 13 residues. The DNA of the CDR3 is TGTGCCAGCAGCTTTACAGCAACTTATGGCTACACCTTC. It codes for CASSFTATYGYTF. Combining the CDR3 with reference TRBV5-4 and TRBJ1-2 gives the whole variable domain ETGVTQSPTHLIKTRGQQVTLRCSSQSGHNTVSWYQQALGQGPQFIFQYYREEENGRGNFPPRFSGLQFPNYSSELNVNALELDDSALYLCASSFTATYGYTFGSGTRLTVV.

V usage is TRBV7-8 and J usage is TRBJ2-7, with D possibly being TRBD1 (7 bases). V was pared by 5 bases and J by 2 bases, with 13 bases between. Looked up from germline, CDR1 is SGHVS and CDR2 is FQNEAQ. The CDR3 runs to 14 residues. CDR3 sequence (DNA): TGTGCCAGCAGCCCTGACAGGGAGGCCTACGAGCAGTACTTC. It is translated as CASSPDREAYEQYF.

A note on this clone: Additional DNA sequences in this sample encode the identical CDR3. This chain links TRBV19 with TRBJ1-5; TRBD1 is a possible D gene (6 bases). The CDR3 is made up of 14 amino acids. The germline CDR1 and CDR2 sequences are LNHDA and SQIVND (reference sequence). The V end lost 2 bases, the J end lost 3 bases, and 8 bases lay between the germline ends. The CDR3, as DNA: TGTGCCAGTAGTATACGGGACAACAATCAGCCCCAGCATTTT. Its protein is CASSIRDNNQPQHF.

The rearrangement joins TRBV5-6 to TRBJ1-2; the D is unclear. Germline CDR1 reads SGHDT; CDR2 reads YYEEEE. The V and J ends lost 0 bases and 4 bases respectively, with 10 bases between them. This CDR3 comprises 14 residues. The CDR3 nucleotides read TGTGCCAGCAGCTTGGCGGGGTTCGGCTATGGCTACACCTTC. The encoded protein is CASSLAGFGYGYTF.

The rearrangement uses TRBV4-3 and TRBJ1-6; perhaps TRBD1 as D (5 bases). The CDR3 is 13 residues long. The germline V and J ends were trimmed by 6 bases and 5 bases, with 8 bases remaining between them. CDR1 is LGHNA, CDR2 YSLEER, per germline. The CDR3 reads CASRPGDNSPLHF. CDR3 nucleotide sequence: TGCGCCAGCAGACCGGGGGATAATTCACCCCTCCACTTT.

The rearrangement links TRBV19 to TRBJ1-2, with D perhaps matching TRBD1 (5 bases). The V end lost 1 base, the J end lost 5 bases, and 14 bases lay between the germline ends. Germline lookup yields CDR1 LNHDA and CDR2 SQIVND (reference sequence). The CDR3 is made up of 15 amino acids. CDR3 protein: CASSIGGRDLYGYTF. CDR3 DNA: TGTGCCAGTAGTATAGGGGGGAGGGACCTTTATGGCTACACCTTC. Based on the CDR3 plus reference TRBV19 and TRBJ1-2, the full variable domain is DGGITQSPKYLFRKEGQNVTLSCEQNLNHDAMYWYRQDPGQGLRLIYYSQIVNDFQKGDIAEGYSVSREKKESFPLTVTSAQKNPTAFYLCASSIGGRDLYGYTFGSGTRLTVV.

The genes are TRBV6-1 and TRBJ2-1; D ambiguous. The V and J ends lost 0 bases and 0 bases respectively, with 9 bases between them. The CDR3 covers 16 residues. Germline lookup yields CDR1 MNHNS and CDR2 SASEGT. The CDR3 is CASSEARRSSYNEQFF. CDR3 bases: TGTGCCAGCAGTGAAGCGCGGCGGAGCTCCTACAATGAGCAGTTCTTC.